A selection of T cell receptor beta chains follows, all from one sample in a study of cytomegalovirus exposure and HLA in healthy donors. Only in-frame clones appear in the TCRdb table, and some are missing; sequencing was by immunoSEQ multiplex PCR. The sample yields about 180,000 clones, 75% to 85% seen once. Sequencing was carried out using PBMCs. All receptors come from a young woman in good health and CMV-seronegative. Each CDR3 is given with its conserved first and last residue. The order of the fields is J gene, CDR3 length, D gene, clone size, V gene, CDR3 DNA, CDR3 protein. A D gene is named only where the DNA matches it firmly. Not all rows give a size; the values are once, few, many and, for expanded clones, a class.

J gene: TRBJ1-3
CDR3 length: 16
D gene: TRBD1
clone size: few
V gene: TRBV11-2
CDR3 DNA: TGTGCCAGCAGCTTAGGTGGCAGGGGGGTTGGCAACACCATATATTTT
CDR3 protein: CASSLGGRGVGNTIYF

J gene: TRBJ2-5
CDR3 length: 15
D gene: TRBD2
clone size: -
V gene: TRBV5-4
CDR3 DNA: TGTGCCAGCAGCTTTACGCCCACCGGGGGGGAGACCCAGTACTTC
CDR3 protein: CASSFTPTGGETQYF

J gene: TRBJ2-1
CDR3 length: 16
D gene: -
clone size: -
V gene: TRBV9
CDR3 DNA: TGTGCCAGCAGCGACCCAACCGGGATAACCTACAATGAGCAGTTCTTC
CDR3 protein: CASSDPTGITYNEQFF

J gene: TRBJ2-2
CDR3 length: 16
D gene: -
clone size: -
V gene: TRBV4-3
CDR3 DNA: TGCGCCAGCAGCATCCAGGGAGGGGGAAACACCGGGGAGCTGTTTTTT
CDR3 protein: CASSIQGGGNTGELFF

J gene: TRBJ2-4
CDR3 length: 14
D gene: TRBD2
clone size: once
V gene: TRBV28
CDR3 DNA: TGTGCCAGTAGGAGCAGCGGGGGAACAAACATTCAGTACTTC
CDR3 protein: CASRSSGGTNIQYF

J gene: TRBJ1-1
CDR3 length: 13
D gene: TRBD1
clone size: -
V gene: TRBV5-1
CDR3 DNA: TGCGCCAGCAGCTTAGGGGGCGACACTGAAGCTTTCTTT
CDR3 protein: CASSLGGDTEAFF

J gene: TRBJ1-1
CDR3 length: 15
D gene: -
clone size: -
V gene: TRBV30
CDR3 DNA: TGTGCCTGGATGGGGCCTAGCAGGGGGAACACTGAAGCTTTCTTT
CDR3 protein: CAWMGPSRGNTEAFF

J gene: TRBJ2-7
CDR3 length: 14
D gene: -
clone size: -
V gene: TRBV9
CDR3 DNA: TGTGCCAGCAGCGTGGGGACACTATCCTACGAGCAGTACTTC
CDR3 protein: CASSVGTLSYEQYF

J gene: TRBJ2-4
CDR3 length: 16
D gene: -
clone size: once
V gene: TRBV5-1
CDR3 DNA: TGCGCCAGCAGCTTGGCCGGCAGGGTAGCCAAAAACATTCAGTACTTC
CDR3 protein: CASSLAGRVAKNIQYF

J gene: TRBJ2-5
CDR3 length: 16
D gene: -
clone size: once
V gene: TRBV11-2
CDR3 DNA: TGTGCCAGCAGCCCGCGTAGTGGAGGGCTAACAGAGACCCAGTACTTC
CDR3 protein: CASSPRSGGLTETQYF

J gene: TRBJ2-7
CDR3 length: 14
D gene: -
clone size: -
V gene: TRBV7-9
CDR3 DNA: TGTTCCAGCAGCTCACCGGGTGCCCCCTACGAGCAGTACTTC
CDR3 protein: CSSSSPGAPYEQYF

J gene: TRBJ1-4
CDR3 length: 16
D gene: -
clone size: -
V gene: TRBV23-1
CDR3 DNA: TGCGCCAGCAGTCCTCGCAGGGACTGTGGGACTGAAAAACTGTTTTTT
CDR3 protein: CASSPRRDCGTEKLFF

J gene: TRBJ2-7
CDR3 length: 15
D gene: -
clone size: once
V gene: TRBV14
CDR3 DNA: TGTGCCAGCAGCCAAACGACTAGCAGGGGATACGAGCAGTACTTC
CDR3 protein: CASSQTTSRGYEQYF

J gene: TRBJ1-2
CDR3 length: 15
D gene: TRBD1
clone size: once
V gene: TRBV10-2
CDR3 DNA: TGCGCCAGCCAGGGACAGACCGACTTTAACTATGGCTACACCTTC
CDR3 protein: CASQGQTDFNYGYTF

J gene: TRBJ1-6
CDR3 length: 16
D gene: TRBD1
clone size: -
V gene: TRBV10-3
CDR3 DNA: TGTGCCATCAGTGAGTCGGCGGAGACAGGGCGGTCACCCCTCCACTTT
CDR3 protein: CAISESAETGRSPLHF

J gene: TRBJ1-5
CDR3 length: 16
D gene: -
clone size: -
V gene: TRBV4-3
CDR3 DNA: TGCGCCAGCAGCCAAGATTACAGGCGGCTTGAACAGCCCCAGCATTTT
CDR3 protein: CASSQDYRRLEQPQHF

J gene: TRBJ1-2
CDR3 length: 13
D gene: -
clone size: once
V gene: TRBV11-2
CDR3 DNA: TGTGCCAGCAGCTTAGGAGGGTCCTATGGCTACACCTTC
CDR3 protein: CASSLGGSYGYTF

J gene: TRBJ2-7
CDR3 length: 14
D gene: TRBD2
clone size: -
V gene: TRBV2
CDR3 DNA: TGTGCCAGCAAGGGGGGGACTAGCGGCTACGAGCAGTACTTC
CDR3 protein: CASKGGTSGYEQYF

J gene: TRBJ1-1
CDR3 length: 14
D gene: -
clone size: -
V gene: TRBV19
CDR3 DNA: TGTGCCAGTAGTTGGCAGGAGGGGAACACTGAAGCTTTCTTT
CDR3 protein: CASSWQEGNTEAFF

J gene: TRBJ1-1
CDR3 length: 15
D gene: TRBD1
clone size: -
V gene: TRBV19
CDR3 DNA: TGTGCCAGTAGTATAGGACCGGGACAGCACACTGAAGCTTTCTTT
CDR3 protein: CASSIGPGQHTEAFF

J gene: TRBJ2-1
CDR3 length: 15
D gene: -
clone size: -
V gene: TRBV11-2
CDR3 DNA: TGTGCCAGCAGCTTAGATACGGGGAAGTACAATGAGCAGTTCTTC
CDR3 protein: CASSLDTGKYNEQFF

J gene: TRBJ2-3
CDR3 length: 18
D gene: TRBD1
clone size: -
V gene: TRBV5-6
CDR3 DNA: TGTGCCAGCAGCTTGGGCCTGAGGACAGGGGGACCCACAGATACGCAGTATTTT
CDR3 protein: CASSLGLRTGGPTDTQYF

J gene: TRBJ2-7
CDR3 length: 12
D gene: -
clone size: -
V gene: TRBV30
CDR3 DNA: TGTGCCTGGAGTCTCGGGTCGAGCGAGCAGTACTTC
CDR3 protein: CAWSLGSSEQYF

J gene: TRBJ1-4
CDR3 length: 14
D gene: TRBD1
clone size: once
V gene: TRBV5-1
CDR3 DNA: TGCGCCAGCAGCTTGACAGGGGGTCATGAAAAACTGTTTTTT
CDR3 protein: CASSLTGGHEKLFF

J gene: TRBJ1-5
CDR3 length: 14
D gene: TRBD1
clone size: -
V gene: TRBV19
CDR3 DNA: TGTGCCAGTGGCGACGGACAGGACAATCAGCCCCAGCATTTT
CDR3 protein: CASGDGQDNQPQHF

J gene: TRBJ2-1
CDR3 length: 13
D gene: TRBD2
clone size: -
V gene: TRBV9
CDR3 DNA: TGTGCCAGCAGCGTAGGGGGGGGGAATGAGCAGTTCTTC
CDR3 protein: CASSVGGGNEQFF

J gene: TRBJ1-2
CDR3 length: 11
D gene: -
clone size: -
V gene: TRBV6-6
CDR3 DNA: TGTGCCAGCACCTTAGATTATGGCTACACCTTC
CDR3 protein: CASTLDYGYTF

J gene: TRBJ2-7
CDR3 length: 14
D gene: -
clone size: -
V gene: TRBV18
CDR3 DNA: TGTGCCAGCTCCCCAGGGGGAGGTTCGTACGAGCAGTACTTC
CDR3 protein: CASSPGGGSYEQYF

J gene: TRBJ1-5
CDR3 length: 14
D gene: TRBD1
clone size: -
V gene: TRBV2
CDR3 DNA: TGTGCCAGCAGCCAACAGGGGGCAGGGCAGCCCCAGCATTTT
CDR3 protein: CASSQQGAGQPQHF

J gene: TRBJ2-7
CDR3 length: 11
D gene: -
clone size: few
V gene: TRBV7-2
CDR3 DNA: TGTGCCAGCAGCGGACAATACGAGCAGTACTTC
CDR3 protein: CASSGQYEQYF

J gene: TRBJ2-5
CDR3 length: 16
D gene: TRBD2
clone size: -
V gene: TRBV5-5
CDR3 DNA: TGTGCCAGCAGCCTGGACCCGACTAGCGGAAAAGAGACCCAGTACTTC
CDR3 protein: CASSLDPTSGKETQYF

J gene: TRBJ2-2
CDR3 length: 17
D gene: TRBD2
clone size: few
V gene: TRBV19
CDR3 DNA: TGTGCCAGTAGTATACTAGCGGGGGGCTCGAACACCGGGGAGCTGTTTTTT
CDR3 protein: CASSILAGGSNTGELFF

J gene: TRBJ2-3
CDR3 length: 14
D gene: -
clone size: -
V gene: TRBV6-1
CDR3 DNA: TGTGCCAGCAGTGATTTGCAGTCCTCAGATACGCAGTATTTT
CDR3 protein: CASSDLQSSDTQYF

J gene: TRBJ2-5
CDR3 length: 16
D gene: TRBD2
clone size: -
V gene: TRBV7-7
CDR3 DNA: TGTGCCAGCAGCCAGGGCGGACTAGCGGGGAAAGAGACCCAGTACTTC
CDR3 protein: CASSQGGLAGKETQYF

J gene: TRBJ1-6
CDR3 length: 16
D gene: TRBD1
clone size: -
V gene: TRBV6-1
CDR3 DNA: TGTGCCAGCAGTGTGGTACCGGGACAGGTTCCTTCACCCCTCCACTTT
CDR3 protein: CASSVVPGQVPSPLHF

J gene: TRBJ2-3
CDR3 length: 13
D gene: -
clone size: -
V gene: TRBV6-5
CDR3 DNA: TGTGCCAGCAGTTACCTCGAGGGAGATACGCAGTATTTT
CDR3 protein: CASSYLEGDTQYF

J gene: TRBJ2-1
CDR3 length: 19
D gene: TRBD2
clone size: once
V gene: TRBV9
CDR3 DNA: TGTGCCAGCAGCGCCGGACTAGCGGGAGGCCACAAGGTGGTCAATGAGCAGTTCTTC
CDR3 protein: CASSAGLAGGHKVVNEQFF

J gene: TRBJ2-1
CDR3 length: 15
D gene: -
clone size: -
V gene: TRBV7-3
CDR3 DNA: TGTGCCAGCAGCCCAGGACAAGGCTCCTACAATGAGCAGTTCTTC
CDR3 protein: CASSPGQGSYNEQFF

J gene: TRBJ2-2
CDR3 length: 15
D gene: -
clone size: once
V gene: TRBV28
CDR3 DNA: TGTGCCAGCAGTCAAGAGCGGGTACTCACCGGGGAGCTGTTTTTT
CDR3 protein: CASSQERVLTGELFF

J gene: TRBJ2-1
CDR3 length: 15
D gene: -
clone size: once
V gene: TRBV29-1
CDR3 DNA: TGCAGCGTCGCCGACTACCCTAGCTCCTACAATGAGCAGTTCTTC
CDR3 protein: CSVADYPSSYNEQFF

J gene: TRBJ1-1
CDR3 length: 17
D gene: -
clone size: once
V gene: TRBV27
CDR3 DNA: TGTGCCAGCAGTTTAGGGTTGGGGGGTTACCCCAGCACTGAAGCTTTCTTT
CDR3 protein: CASSLGLGGYPSTEAFF

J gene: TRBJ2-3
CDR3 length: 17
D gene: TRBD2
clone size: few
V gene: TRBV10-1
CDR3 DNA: TGCGCCAGCAGTGGACCGACTAGCGGGGGGAGAACAGATACGCAGTATTTT
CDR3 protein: CASSGPTSGGRTDTQYF

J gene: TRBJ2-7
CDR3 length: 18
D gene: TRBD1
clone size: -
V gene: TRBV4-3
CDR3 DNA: TGCGCCAGCAGCCAAGACTTGCTGGGACAGGGGGTCACCTACGAGCAGTACTTC
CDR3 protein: CASSQDLLGQGVTYEQYF

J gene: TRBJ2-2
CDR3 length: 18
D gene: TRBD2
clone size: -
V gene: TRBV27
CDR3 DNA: TGTGCCAGCAGCCCGGACAGGGGACTAGCGGGGGCGTCCGGGGAGCTGTTTTTT
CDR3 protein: CASSPDRGLAGASGELFF

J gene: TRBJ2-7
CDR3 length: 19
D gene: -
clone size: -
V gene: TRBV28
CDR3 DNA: TGTGCCAGCAGTTCCCCTCTCCCCGGCCCGGGACACGTGAACTACGAGCAGTACTTC
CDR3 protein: CASSSPLPGPGHVNYEQYF

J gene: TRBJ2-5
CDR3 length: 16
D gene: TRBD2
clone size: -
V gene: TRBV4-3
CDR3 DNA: TGCGCCAGCAGCCTATTAGCGGGGGGGCCGCGAGAGACCCAGTACTTC
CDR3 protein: CASSLLAGGPRETQYF

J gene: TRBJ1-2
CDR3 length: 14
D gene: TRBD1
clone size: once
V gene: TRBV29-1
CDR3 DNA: TGCAGCGTCAGTACCGGGACAGGGACCAGAGGCTACACCTTC
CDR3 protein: CSVSTGTGTRGYTF

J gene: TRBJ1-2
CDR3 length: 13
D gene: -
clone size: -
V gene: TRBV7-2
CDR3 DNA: TGTGCCAGCAGCCTTCAGTCGGGCTATGGCTACACCTTC
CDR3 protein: CASSLQSGYGYTF

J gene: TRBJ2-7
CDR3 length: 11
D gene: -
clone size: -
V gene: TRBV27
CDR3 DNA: TGTGCCAGCGGGCCTCCGGCGACACAGTACTTC
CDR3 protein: CASGPPATQYF

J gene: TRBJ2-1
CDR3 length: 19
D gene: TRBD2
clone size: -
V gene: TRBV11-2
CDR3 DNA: TGTGCCAGCAGCTTTAGGACTAGCGGGAGGGCATGGATTTACAATGAGCAGTTCTTC
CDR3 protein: CASSFRTSGRAWIYNEQFF

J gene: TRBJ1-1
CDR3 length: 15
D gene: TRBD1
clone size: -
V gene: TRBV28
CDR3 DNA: TGTGCCAGCAGTTTTCGAGGGACAGGGCGGGCTGAAGCTTTCTTT
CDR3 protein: CASSFRGTGRAEAFF

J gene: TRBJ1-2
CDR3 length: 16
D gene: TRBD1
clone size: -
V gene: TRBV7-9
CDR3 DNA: TGTGCCAGCAGCTCATCCCAAGGACAGGGCCACTATGGCTACACCTTC
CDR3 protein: CASSSSQGQGHYGYTF

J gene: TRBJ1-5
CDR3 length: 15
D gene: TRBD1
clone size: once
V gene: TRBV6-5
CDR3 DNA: TGTGCCAGCATGACGGGGACAGGGCGCAATCAGCCCCAGCATTTT
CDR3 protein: CASMTGTGRNQPQHF

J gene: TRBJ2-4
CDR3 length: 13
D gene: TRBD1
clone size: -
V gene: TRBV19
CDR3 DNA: TGTGCCAGTGTCGGGACAGGGAAAAACATTCAGTACTTC
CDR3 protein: CASVGTGKNIQYF

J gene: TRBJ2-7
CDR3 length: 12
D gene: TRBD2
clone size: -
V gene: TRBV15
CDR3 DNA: TGTGCCACCAGCAGTGGCGGGGGCGAGCAGTACTTC
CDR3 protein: CATSSGGGEQYF

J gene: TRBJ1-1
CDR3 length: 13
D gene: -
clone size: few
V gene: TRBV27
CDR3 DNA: TGTGCCAGCAGTTTTAAGAGGAACACTGAAGCTTTCTTT
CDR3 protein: CASSFKRNTEAFF

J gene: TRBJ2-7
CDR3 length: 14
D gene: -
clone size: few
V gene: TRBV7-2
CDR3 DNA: TGTGCCAGCAGCTGGGGTCCCACGGGGAGCGAGCAGTACTTC
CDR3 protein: CASSWGPTGSEQYF

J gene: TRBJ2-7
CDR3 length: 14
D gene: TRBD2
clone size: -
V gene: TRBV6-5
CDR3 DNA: TGTGCCAGCTGGACTAGCGGGAGAAACTACGAGCAGTACTTC
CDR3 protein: CASWTSGRNYEQYF

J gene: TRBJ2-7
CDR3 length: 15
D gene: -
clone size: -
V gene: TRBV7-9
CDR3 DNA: TGTGCCAGCAGCCCTAGTACCCCGACCTCCTACGAGCAGTACTTC
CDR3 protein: CASSPSTPTSYEQYF